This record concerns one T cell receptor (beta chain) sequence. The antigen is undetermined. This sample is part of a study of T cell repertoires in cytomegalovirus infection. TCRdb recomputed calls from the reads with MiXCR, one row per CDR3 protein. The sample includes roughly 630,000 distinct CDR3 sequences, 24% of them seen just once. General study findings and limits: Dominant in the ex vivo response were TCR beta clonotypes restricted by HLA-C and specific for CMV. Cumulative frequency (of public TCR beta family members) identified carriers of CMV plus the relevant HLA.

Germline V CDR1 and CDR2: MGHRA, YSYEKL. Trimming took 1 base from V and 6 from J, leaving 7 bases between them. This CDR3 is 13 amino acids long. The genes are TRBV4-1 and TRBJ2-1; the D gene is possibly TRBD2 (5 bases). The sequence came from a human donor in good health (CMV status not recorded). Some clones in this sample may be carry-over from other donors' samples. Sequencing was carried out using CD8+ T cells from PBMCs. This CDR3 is CASSQARGNEQFF. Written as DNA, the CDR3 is TGCGCCAGCAGCCAAGCCCGGGGCAATGAGCAGTTCTTC.